This T cell receptor (beta chain) came from a study of response to subunit inactivated influenza vaccine. Broader study findings: It was suggested by the authors that few new T cells are recruited by each seasonal influenza vaccination.

A word on this clonotype: Its antigen remains unknown.

Using its own MiXCR run on the RT-PCR reads, TCRdb lists one record per CDR3 protein. The sample has about 780,000 distinct CDR3 sequences; about 18% are singletons. CDR3 length equals 13 residues. V gave up 3 bases and J gave up 9 bases; unmatched junction bases: 1. CDR1 LNHNV and CDR2 YYDKDF come from the germline V gene (reference sequence). The sample here was PBMCs from blood, taken around 5 days after vaccination. The rearrangement links TRBV15 to TRBJ1-6; 8 bases line up with TRBD1. This sequence was found in a man aged 50-60 years who received an inactivated influenza vaccine. The CDR3 sequence is CATSRDRVSPLHF. The CDR3, as DNA: TGTGCCACCAGCAGGGACAGGGTTTCACCCCTCCACTTT.